The sequence of this T cell receptor beta chain was determined in a study of T cell responses to AZD1222 COVID-19 vaccine. Study observations and caveats: Unmutated variant regions reportedly attract nearly half of all spike-specific TCRs. Only a handful of AZD1222 recipients, roughly six in all, had baseline seropositivity. The repertoires were collected only after the peak T cell response.

Sequencing was performed with immunoSEQ multiplex PCR; in TCRdb, only in-frame clones are kept and a portion is missing. The sample has approximately 170,000 clones; almost 90% are singletons. On this clone: Its antigen is unidentified.

V lost 0 bases and J 4 bases, leaving 16 bases between the germline ends. Germline-derived CDR1 and CDR2 are SGHRS and YFSETQ. This CDR3 is built from 16 residues. The chain recombines TRBV5-1 with TRBJ1-1; D not certain. The receptor was derived from an adult who received the AZD1222 COVID-19 vaccine. This specimen was peripheral blood, taken 28 days after the second AZD1222 dose. The CDR3 reads CASSLAPSGSFTEAFF. CDR3 sequence (DNA): TGCGCCAGCAGCTTGGCACCGAGTGGGAGTTTCACTGAAGCTTTCTTT.